This T cell receptor beta chain is drawn from a study of OX40 agonist ivuxolimab in advanced cancers. About the research overall: Among those treated, three patients had partial responses, one with hepatocellular carcinoma and two with cutaneous melanoma.

The CDR3 consists of 15 residues. The germline V and J ends were trimmed by 0 bases and 2 bases, with 8 bases remaining between them. From germline, CDR1 is MNHEY and CDR2 SVGAGI. TCRdb's table, derived via immunoSEQ multiplex PCR, lists solely in-frame clones and lacks some. The top ten clones hold 2.6% of a sample with approximately 44,000 clones, roughly 84% of them seen once. J is TRBJ2-1 and V is TRBV6-5; D ambiguous. Sequenced here: CD4+ or CD8+ T cells sorted from blood, sampled in a trial of the OX40 agonist ivuxolimab. The sequence derives from an adult with an advanced solid tumor such as melanoma, head and neck, liver or kidney cancer. CDR3 coding DNA: TGTGCCAGCAGTTACTCAGGCGGTACCTACAATGAGCAGTTCTTC. It specifies CASSYSGGTYNEQFF.